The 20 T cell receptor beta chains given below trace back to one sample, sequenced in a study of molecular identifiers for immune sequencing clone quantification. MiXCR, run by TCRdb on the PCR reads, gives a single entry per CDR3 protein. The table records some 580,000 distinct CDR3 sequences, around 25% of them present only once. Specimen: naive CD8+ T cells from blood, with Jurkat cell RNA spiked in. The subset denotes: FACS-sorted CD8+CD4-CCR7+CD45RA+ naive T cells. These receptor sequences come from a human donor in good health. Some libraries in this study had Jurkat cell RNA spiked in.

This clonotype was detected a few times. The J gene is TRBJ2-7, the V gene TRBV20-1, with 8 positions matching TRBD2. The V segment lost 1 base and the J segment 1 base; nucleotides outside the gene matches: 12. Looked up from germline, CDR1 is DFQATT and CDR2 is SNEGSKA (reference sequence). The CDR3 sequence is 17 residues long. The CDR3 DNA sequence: TGCAGTGCTAGAGTTGGCCTAGCGGGCATTAAGTCCTACGAGCAGTACTTC. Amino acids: CSARVGLAGIKSYEQYF.

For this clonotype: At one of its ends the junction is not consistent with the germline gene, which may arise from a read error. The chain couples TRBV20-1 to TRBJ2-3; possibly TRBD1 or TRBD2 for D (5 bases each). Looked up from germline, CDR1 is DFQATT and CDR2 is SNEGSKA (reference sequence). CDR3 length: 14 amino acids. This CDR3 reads CGARALRGPDTQYF. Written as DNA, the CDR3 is TGCGGTGCTAGGGCACTTCGGGGCCCAGATACGCAGTATTTT.

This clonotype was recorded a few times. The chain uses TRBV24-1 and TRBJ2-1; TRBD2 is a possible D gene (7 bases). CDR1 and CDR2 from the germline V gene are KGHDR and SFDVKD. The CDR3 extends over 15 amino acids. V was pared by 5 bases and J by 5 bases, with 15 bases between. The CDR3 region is CATSAGRGPDNEQFF. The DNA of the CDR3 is TGTGCCACCAGTGCGGGGCGGGGGCCTGACAATGAGCAGTTCTTC.

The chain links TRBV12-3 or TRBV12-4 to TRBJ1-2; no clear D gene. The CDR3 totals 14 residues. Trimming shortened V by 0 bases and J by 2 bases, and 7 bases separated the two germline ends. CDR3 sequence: CASSLARINYGYTF. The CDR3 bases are TGTGCCAGCAGTTTAGCTCGTATCAACTATGGCTACACCTTC.

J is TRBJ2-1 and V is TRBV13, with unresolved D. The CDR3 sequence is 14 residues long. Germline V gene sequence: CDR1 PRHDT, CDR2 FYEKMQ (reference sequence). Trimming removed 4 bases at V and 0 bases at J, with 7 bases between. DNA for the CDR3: TGTGCCAGCAGCTCCACCGACTCCTACAATGAGCAGTTCTTC. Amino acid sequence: CASSSTDSYNEQFF.

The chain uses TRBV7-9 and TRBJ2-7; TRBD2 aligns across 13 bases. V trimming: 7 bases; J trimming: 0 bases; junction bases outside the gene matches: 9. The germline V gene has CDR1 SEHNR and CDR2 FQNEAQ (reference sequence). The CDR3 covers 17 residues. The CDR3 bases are TGTGCCAGCACCAGGACTAGCGGGAGCGATGTCTCCTACGAGCAGTACTTC. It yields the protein CASTRTSGSDVSYEQYF.

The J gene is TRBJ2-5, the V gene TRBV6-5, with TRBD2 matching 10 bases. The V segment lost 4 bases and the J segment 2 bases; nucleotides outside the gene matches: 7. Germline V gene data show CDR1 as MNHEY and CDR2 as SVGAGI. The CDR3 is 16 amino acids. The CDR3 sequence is CASSLTGTSEQETQYF. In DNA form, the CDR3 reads TGTGCCAGCAGTTTAACCGGGACTAGCGAGCAAGAGACCCAGTACTTC.

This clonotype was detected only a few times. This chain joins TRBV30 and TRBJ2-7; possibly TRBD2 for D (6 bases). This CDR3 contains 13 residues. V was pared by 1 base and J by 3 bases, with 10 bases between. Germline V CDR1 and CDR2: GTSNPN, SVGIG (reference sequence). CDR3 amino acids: CAWSEGDFYEQYF. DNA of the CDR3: TGTGCCTGGAGTGAAGGGGACTTCTACGAGCAGTACTTC.

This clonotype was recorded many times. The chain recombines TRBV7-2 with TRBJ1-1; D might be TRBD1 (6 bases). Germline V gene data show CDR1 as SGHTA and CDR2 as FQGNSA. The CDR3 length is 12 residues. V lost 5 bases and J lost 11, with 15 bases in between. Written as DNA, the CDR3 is TGTGCCAGCAGCCAGTTCCCAGGGGAGGCTTTCTTT. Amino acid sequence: CASSQFPGEAFF.

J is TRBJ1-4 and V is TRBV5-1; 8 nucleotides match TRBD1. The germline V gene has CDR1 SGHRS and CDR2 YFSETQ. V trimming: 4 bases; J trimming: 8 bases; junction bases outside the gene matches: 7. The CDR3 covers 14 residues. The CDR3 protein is CASSRQGLREKLFF. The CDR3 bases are TGCGCCAGCAGCCGACAGGGGTTGAGGGAAAAACTGTTTTTT.

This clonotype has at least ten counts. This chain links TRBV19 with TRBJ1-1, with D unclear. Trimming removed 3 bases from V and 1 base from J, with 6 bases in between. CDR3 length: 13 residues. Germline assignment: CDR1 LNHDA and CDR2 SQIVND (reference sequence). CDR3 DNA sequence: TGTGCCAGTAGTATTTATGGGAACACTGAAGCTTTCTTT. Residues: CASSIYGNTEAFF.

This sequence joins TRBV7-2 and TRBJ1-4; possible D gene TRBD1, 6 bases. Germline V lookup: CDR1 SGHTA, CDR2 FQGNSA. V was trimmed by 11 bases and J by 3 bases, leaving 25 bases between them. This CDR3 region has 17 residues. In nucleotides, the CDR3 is TGTGCCCGCCGCTTCCCCGCGGGGGGCGCTTCTAATGAAAAACTGTTTTTT. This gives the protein CARRFPAGGASNEKLFF.

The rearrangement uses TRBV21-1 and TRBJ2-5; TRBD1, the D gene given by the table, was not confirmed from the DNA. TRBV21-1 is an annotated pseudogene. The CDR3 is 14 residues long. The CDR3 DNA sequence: TGTGCCAGCAGCAAGCTGACAGAGCAAGAGACCCAGTACTTC. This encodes CASSKLTEQETQYF.

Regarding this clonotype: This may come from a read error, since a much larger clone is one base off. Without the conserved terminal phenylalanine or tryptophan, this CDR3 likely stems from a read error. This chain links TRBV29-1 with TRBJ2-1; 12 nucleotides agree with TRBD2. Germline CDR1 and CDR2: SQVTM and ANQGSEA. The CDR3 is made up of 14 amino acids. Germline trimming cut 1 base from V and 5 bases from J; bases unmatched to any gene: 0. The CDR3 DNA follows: TGCAGCGTTGAAGGACTAGCGGGAGACAATGAGCAGTTCCTC. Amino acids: CSVEGLAGDNEQFL.

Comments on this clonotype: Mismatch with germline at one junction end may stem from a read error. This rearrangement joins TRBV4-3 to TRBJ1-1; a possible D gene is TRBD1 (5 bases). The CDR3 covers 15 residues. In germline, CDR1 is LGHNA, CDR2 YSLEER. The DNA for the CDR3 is TGCGCCAGCAGCCAAGATAGCAGGGCGAACGCTGAAGCTTTCTTT. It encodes CASSQDSRANAEAFF.

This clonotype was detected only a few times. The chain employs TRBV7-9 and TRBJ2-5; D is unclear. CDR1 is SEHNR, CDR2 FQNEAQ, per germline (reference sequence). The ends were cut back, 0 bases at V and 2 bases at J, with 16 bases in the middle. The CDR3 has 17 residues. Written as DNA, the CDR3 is TGTGCCAGCAGCTTAGCGGGCTACGGCTGGGGACAAGAGACCCAGTACTTC. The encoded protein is CASSLAGYGWGQETQYF. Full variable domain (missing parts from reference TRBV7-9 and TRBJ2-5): DTGVSQNPRHKITKRGQNVTFRCDPISEHNRLYWYRQTLGQGPEFLTYFQNEAQLEKSRLLSDRFSAERPKGSFSTLEIQRTEQGDSAMYLCASSLAGYGWGQETQYFGPGTRLLVL.

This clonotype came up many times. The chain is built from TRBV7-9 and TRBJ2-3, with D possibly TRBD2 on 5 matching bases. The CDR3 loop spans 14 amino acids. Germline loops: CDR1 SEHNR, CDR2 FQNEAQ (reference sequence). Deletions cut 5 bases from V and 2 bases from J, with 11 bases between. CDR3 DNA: TGTGCCAGCAGCCTCCTAGCCCACACAGATACGCAGTATTTT. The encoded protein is CASSLLAHTDTQYF.

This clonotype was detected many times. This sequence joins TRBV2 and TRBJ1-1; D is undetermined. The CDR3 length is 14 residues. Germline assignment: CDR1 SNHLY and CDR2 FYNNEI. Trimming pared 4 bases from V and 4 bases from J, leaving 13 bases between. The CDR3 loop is CASSGPDMGTEAFF. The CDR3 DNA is TGTGCCAGCAGTGGTCCCGATATGGGCACTGAAGCTTTCTTT.

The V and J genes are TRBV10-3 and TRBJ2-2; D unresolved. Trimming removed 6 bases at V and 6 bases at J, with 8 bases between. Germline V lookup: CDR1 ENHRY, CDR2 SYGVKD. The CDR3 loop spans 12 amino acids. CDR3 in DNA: TGTGCCATCAGCCCGGATTCCGGGGAGCTGTTTTTT. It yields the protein CAISPDSGELFF.

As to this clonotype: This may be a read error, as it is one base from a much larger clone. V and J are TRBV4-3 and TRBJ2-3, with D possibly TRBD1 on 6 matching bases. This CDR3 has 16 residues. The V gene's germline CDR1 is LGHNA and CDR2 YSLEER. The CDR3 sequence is CASSQDSTGRTATQYF. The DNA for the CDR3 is TGCGCCAGCAGCCAAGATTCGACAGGTCGTACAGCTACGCAGTATTTT.